This T cell receptor beta chain was profiled in a study of spatial heterogeneity in lung cancer. Overall study: Sequences of the beta chain were consistently detected in greater numbers than alpha-chain sequences. An average of more than ten raw reads was observed per unique TCR and UMI combination.

Specified time point: sample taken at primary tumor resection. Material for sequencing was whole RNA from tumor, nontumor lung or frozen PBMC, left unsorted. This clonotype was observed many times. Every cDNA TCR molecule received its own unique molecular identifier. TCRdb re-derived calls from the 5' RACE reads in MiXCR, one entry per CDR3 protein. The sample contains tens of thousands of distinct CDR3 sequences, 12% to 15% of which appear only once. V lost 4 bases to trimming and J lost 7 bases, with 14 bases between them. The CDR3 length is 14 residues. The germline V gene encodes CDR1 SEHNR and CDR2 FQNEAQ (reference sequence).

The rearrangement uses TRBV7-9 and TRBJ1-5; D is perhaps TRBD1 (5 bases). The TCR sequence derives from a male donor with early-stage non-small cell lung cancer. Here the sequenced sample was PBMCs, taken at surgery. The CDR3 region is CASSSDTRGQPQHF. CDR3 DNA sequence: TGTGCCAGCAGCTCGGACACTCGGGGGCAGCCCCAGCATTTT.